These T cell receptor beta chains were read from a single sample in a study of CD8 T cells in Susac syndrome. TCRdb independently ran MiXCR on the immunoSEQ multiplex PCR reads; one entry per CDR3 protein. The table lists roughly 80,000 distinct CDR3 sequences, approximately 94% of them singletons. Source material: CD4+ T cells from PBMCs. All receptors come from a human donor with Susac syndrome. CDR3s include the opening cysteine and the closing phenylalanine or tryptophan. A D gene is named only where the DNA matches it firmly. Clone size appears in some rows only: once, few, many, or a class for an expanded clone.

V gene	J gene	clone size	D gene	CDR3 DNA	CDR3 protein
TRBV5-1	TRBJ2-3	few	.	TGCGCCAGCAGCTTGGCCTCGGGAGCAGATACGCAGTATTTT	CASSLASGADTQYF
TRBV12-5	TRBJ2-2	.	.	TGTGCTAGTGGTTTTGAGGTTGGCGGGGAGCTGTTTTTT	CASGFEVGGELFF
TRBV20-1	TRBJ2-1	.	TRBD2	TGCAGTGCTATTAGCGGGGGGGCGTACAATGAGCAGTTCTTC	CSAISGGAYNEQFF
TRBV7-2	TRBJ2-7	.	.	TGTGCCAGCAGCCAGGGACGTCAAGGAAGCTACGAGCAGTACTTC	CASSQGRQGSYEQYF
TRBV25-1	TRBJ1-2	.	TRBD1	TGTGCCAGCAGTGATCCGGGACAGGGGGCGAAGGATGGCTACACCTTC	CASSDPGQGAKDGYTF
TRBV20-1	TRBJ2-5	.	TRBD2	TGCAGTTCTGCGGGGGAAGAGACCCAGTACTTC	CSSAGEETQYF
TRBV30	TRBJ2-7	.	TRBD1	TGTGCCTGGAGGGACAGGGGGCGCTACGAGCAGTACTTC	CAWRDRGRYEQYF
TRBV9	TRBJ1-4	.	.	TGTGCCAGCAGCGTAGGAGGGGCACAGGGCGCTGAAAAACTGTTTTTT	CASSVGGAQGAEKLFF
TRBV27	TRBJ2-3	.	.	TGTGCCAGCAAAAGGGGTGGCACAGATACGCAGTATTTT	CASKRGGTDTQYF
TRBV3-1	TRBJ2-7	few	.	TGTGCCAGCAGCCAAGGGCCCGGGAAGGAGCAGTACTTC	CASSQGPGKEQYF
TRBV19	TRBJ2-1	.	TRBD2	TGTGCCAGTGGAGGACTAGCGGGCCTCTCCTACAATGAGCAGTTCTTC	CASGGLAGLSYNEQFF
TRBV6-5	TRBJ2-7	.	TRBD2	TGTGCCAGCAGCCCTCTAGCGGGAGGATACGAGCAGTACTTC	CASSPLAGGYEQYF
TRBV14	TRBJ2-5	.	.	TGTGCCAGCAGCCAATCGGGGCAAGAGACCCAGTACTTC	CASSQSGQETQYF
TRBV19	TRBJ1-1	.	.	TGTGCCAGTAGTCCCCGGATATTGAGTAGCATTAAAGACACTGAAGCTTTCTTT	CASSPRILSSIKDTEAFF
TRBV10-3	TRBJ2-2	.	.	TGTGCCAGTTCCCCGCCGGTCGGGGAGCTGTTTTTT	CASSPPVGELFF
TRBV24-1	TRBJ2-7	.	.	TGTGCCACCAGTGATGTGGGGAGGCAGTACTTC	CATSDVGRQYF
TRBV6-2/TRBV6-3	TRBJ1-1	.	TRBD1	TGTGCCAGCAGACCCTCGGGACAGGGGTCTCTTGGTGCTTTCTTT	CASRPSGQGSLGAFF
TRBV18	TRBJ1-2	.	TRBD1	TGTGCCAGCTCACCACCAGGGACAGGGTATGGCTACACCTTC	CASSPPGTGYGYTF
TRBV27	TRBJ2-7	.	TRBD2	TGTGCCAGCAGTTTACTTAACCCTAGCGGGCGCTACGAGCAGTACTTC	CASSLLNPSGRYEQYF
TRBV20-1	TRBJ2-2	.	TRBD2	TGCAGTGCTCGGACTAGCGGGGGCACCGGGGAGCTGTTTTTT	CSARTSGGTGELFF